This TCR beta chain was observed in a study of molecular identifiers for immune sequencing clone quantification. General study results and limits: A single cell's spiked Jurkat TCR RNA was reportedly detectable among about a million naive cells. Clones above 20 RNA copies held over 98% of effector molecules, under 1% in naive cells.

The CDR3 consists of 15 residues. Trimming took off 5 bases at V and 0 bases at J, with 14 bases between the two ends. Germline lookup yields CDR1 SEHNR and CDR2 FQNEAQ (reference sequence). TCRdb called the PCR reads again in MiXCR, with one record for every CDR3 protein. The sample includes just under 650,000 distinct CDR3 sequences, just under 20% of them seen just once. As to this clonotype: Its specificity is not known.

Sequencing used naive CD8+ T cells from blood, with Jurkat cell RNA spiked in. Subset noted: FACS-sorted CD8+CD4-CCR7+CD45RA+ naive T cells. This chain joins TRBV7-9 and TRBJ2-7; D perhaps matches TRBD1 (7 bases). The sequence was obtained from a human donor in good health. Some libraries in this study had Jurkat cell RNA spiked in. The CDR3 here is CASSGAGTASYEQYF. DNA of the CDR3: TGTGCCAGCAGCGGGGCGGGGACAGCCTCCTACGAGCAGTACTTC.